The 17 T cell receptor beta chains in this list originate from one sample, sequenced in a study of cytomegalovirus exposure and HLA in healthy donors. Researchers ran the PCR with 60 Vbeta and 13 Jbeta primers. TCRdb keeps only in-frame clones here, not all; method: immunoSEQ multiplex PCR. The data hold tens of thousands of clones, with just over 70% observed a single time. The specimen was PBMCs. The source is a man aged 55 to 69 in good health and CMV-seropositive.

This chain connects TRBV6-5 to TRBJ1-2; no reliable D call. From germline, CDR1 is MNHEY and CDR2 SVGAGI. The CDR3 runs 13 residues. V lost 0 bases and J lost 8, with 10 bases in between. The CDR3 region is CASSYSWAYGYTF. The CDR3 nucleotides are TGTGCCAGCAGTTACTCTTGGGCCTACGGCTACACCTTC.

This clone occurred a few times. The rearrangement links TRBV7-6 to TRBJ2-7; 12 nucleotides align to TRBD2. The trim removed 5 bases at V and 8 bases at J, leaving 16 bases unmatched. The CDR3 is made up of 17 amino acids. Germline loops: CDR1 SGHVS, CDR2 FNYEAQ. CDR3 sequence: CASSLKYGGLAGTQQYF. The CDR3 DNA follows: TGTGCCAGCAGCCTAAAGTACGGGGGACTAGCGGGCACCCAGCAGTACTTC. The full variable domain, its missing parts supplied by reference TRBV7-6 and TRBJ2-7, is GAGVSQSPRYKVTKRGQDVALRCDPISGHVSLYWYRQALGQGPEFLTYFNYEAQQDKSGLPNDRFSAERPEGSISTLTIQRTEQRDSAMYRCASSLKYGGLAGTQQYFGPGTRLTVT.

The rearrangement joins TRBV6-1 to TRBJ2-1, with 7 bases fitting TRBD1. CDR1 is MNHNS and CDR2 is SASEGT in the germline V gene. CDR3 length: 15 amino acids. J lost 0 bases, V lost 9 bases, and 8 bases had no gene match. CDR3 residues: CARLLQGCSYNEQFF. The DNA for the CDR3 is TGTGCCAGATTACTACAGGGGTGCTCCTACAATGAGCAGTTCTTC.

This clone was picked up a small number of times. The chain carries TRBV6-4 and TRBJ2-1; 7 nucleotides line up with TRBD2. V trimming: 2 bases; J trimming: 8 bases; junction bases outside the gene matches: 9. CDR3 length equals 15 residues. Germline assignment: CDR1 MRHNA and CDR2 SNTAGT. The CDR3 DNA reads as TGTGCCAGCAGTGACGAGGCGGGAGCGTTGTATGAGCAGTTCTTC. This gives the protein CASSDEAGALYEQFF.

This chain connects TRBV11-2 to TRBJ2-2; 10 bases are shared with TRBD1. The V segment lost 5 bases and the J segment 4 bases; nucleotides outside the gene matches: 4. This CDR3 comprises 15 residues. CDR1 is SGHAT and CDR2 is FQNNGV in the germline V gene. The CDR3 here is CASSPGTGATGELFF. DNA for the CDR3: TGTGCCAGCAGCCCGGGGACAGGGGCCACCGGGGAGCTGTTTTTT.

V usage is TRBV6-5 and J usage is TRBJ1-1; the match to TRBD1 covers 7 bases. The CDR3 is made up of 12 amino acids. J lost 8 bases, V lost 5 bases, and 5 bases had no gene match. CDR1 is MNHEY and CDR2 is SVGAGI in the germline V gene. Here the CDR3 DNA reads TGTGCCAGCAGTGCTGACAGGGAGGAAGCTTTCTTT. Translated: CASSADREEAFF.

The CDR3: CASSLARLANTGELFF. CDR3 bases: TGTGCCAGCAGCTTAGCTAGACTAGCTAACACCGGGGAGCTGTTTTTT. This chain links TRBV7-9 with TRBJ2-2; 7 bases agree with TRBD2. This CDR3 is built from 16 residues. Germline V gives CDR1 SEHNR, CDR2 FQNEAQ (reference sequence). The ends lost 0 bases at V and 2 bases at J; junction bases unmatched: 3.

The chain is built from TRBV5-5 and TRBJ2-4, with 8 bases that match TRBD2. V was pared by 4 bases and J by 9 bases, with 9 bases of the junction left unmatched. Germline V CDR1 and CDR2: SGHKS, YYEKEE (reference sequence). The CDR3 is made up of 14 amino acids. CDR3 DNA: TGTGCCAGCAGCCCGGGACTAGATACGGGCATTCAGTACTTC. This codes for CASSPGLDTGIQYF.

The V call is TRBV2, the J call TRBJ2-3; TRBD1 matches at 9 bases. V trimming: 1 base; J trimming: 7 bases; junction bases outside the gene matches: 3. The CDR3 sequence is 14 residues long. In germline, CDR1 is SNHLY, CDR2 FYNNEI. CDR3 in DNA: TGTGCCAGCAGTGAAGGGACAGGGGAGAATACGCAGTATTTT. This translates into CASSEGTGENTQYF.

The CDR3 bases are TGTGCCAGCAGTGAGGCGCCTAGCGGGTTACGCCCCGCCTCCGAGCAGTACTTC. Amino acid sequence: CASSEAPSGLRPASEQYF. The V gene is TRBV6-1, the J gene TRBJ2-7, with 8 bases identical to TRBD2. After removal of 3 bases from V and 6 bases from J, the junction contained 19 bases not matched to a gene. The CDR3 length is 18 residues. Germline CDR1 is MNHNS and CDR2 is SASEGT.

The chain employs TRBV29-1 and TRBJ2-3; unclear D gene. The V gene lost 4 bases and the J gene lost 2 bases, with 7 bases spanning the gap. Per germline, CDR1 SQVTM and CDR2 ANQGSEA. The CDR3 is 12 residues long. CDR3 coding DNA: TGCAGCGTTGGAGCCTTCACAGATACGCAGTATTTT. Amino acid sequence: CSVGAFTDTQYF.

The chain joins TRBV27 to TRBJ2-1; D is unclear. Germline V gene sequence: CDR1 MNHEY, CDR2 SMNVEV (reference sequence). V was shortened by 0 bases and J by 0 bases, with 9 bases between the two germline ends. This CDR3 comprises 16 residues. CDR3 bases: TGTGCCAGCAGTTTATCGAAGCCACTCTCCTACAATGAGCAGTTCTTC. It codes for CASSLSKPLSYNEQFF.

The chain employs TRBV5-1 and TRBJ2-2; D is unresolved. The V end lost 2 bases, the J end lost 6 bases, and 2 bases lay between the germline ends. The CDR3 extends over 11 amino acids. Looked up from germline, CDR1 is SGHRS and CDR2 is YFSETQ. CDR3 sequence: CASSFAGELFF. Written as DNA, the CDR3 is TGCGCCAGCAGCTTCGCCGGGGAGCTGTTTTTT.

The rearrangement links TRBV5-1 to TRBJ1-5; 8 bases are a match to TRBD1. The CDR3 loop spans 15 amino acids. V was clipped by 2 bases and J by 1 base; unmatched bases: 2. Germline CDR1 SGHRS, CDR2 YFSETQ. This CDR3 reads CASSLQGGSNQPQHF. CDR3 sequence (DNA): TGCGCCAGCAGCTTACAGGGGGGCAGCAATCAGCCCCAGCATTTT.

The chain employs TRBV10-1 and TRBJ2-1, with 8 bases lining up with TRBD1. This CDR3 region has 14 residues. Germline V gene data show CDR1 as WNHNN and CDR2 as SYGVQD (reference sequence). V dropped 4 bases and J dropped 6; count of bases not matched to a gene: 5. The CDR3 bases are TGCGCCAGCAGTGCGCAGGGGGCGGGCAATGAGCAGTTCTTC. Translated: CASSAQGAGNEQFF.

The rearrangement uses TRBV9 and TRBJ2-3, with 10 bases lining up with TRBD2. The CDR3 totals 16 residues. V shed 0 bases, J shed 2 bases, and the junction held 3 bases outside the gene matches. CDR1 is SGDLS and CDR2 is YYNGEE in the germline V gene. The CDR3 DNA reads TGTGCCAGCAGCGTAGAACTAGCGGGGATCACAGATACGCAGTATTTT. Its protein product is CASSVELAGITDTQYF. The full variable domain, completed using reference TRBV9 and TRBJ2-3, is DSGVTQTPKHLITATGQRVTLRCSPRSGDLSVYWYQQSLDQGLQFLIQYYNGEERAKGNILERFSAQQFPDLHSELNLSSLELGDSALYFCASSVELAGITDTQYFGPGTRLTVL.

The chain links TRBV7-2 to TRBJ1-3; 8 positions agree with TRBD1. This CDR3 region has 16 residues. CDR1 is SGHTA and CDR2 is FQGNSA in the germline V gene. Trimming at V came to 6 bases and at J to 4 bases, leaving 11 bases not matched to a gene. The CDR3 here is CASSLRLGQVGNTIYF. The CDR3 nucleotides are TGTGCCAGCAGTCTTCGATTGGGACAGGTCGGAAACACCATATATTTT.